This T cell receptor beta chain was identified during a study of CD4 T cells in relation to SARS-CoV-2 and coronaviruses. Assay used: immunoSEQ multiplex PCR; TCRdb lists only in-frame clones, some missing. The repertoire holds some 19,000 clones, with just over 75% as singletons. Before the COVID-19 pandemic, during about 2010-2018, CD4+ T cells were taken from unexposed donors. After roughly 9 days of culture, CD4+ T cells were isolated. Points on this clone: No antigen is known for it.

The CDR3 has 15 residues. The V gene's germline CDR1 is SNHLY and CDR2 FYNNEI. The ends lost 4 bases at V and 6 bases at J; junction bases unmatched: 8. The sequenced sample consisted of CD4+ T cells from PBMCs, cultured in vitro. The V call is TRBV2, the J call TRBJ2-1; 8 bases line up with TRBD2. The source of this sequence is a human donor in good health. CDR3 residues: CASSARTGGGNEQFF. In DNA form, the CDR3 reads TGTGCCAGCAGTGCCAGGACGGGGGGGGGCAATGAGCAGTTCTTC.